This is a list of T cell receptor beta chains from one sample in a study of OX40 agonist ivuxolimab in advanced cancers. Assay: immunoSEQ multiplex PCR; the TCRdb copy retains only in-frame clones and omits some. The sample holds some 50,000 clones; about 81% are singletons and the top ten take roughly 0.66%. The sample in question was CD4+ or CD8+ T cells sorted from blood, obtained in a trial of the OX40 agonist ivuxolimab. The source is an adult with an advanced solid tumor such as melanoma, head and neck, liver or kidney cancer. The CDR3 runs from the conserved cysteine through the conserved F or W. A D gene is named only where the DNA matches it firmly. Expanded clones get a size class; other rows say once, few or many, or leave the size out.

J	V	size	D	CDR3	DNA
TRBJ1-3	TRBV5-4	-	-	CASSLAGFGTIYF	TGTGCCAGCAGCTTGGCCGGGTTTGGAACCATATATTTT
TRBJ1-1	TRBV5-1	-	-	CASSLGVRGATEAFF	TGCGCCAGCAGCTTGGGAGTTCGGGGGGCCACTGAAGCTTTCTTT
TRBJ2-7	TRBV2	-	TRBD2	CASRLGLAGEEQYF	TGTGCCAGCAGACTCGGACTAGCGGGGGAAGAGCAGTACTTC
TRBJ1-5	TRBV27	-	TRBD1	CASSKGQNSNQPQHF	TGTGCCAGCAGTAAGGGACAGAATAGCAATCAGCCCCAGCATTTT
TRBJ2-1	TRBV6-1	-	TRBD2	CASSELAGGRNEQFF	TGTGCCAGCAGTGAACTAGCGGGGGGGCGCAATGAGCAGTTCTTC
TRBJ2-4	TRBV18	-	TRBD1	CASSPPEDRGVQYF	TGTGCCAGCTCACCACCTGAGGACAGGGGGGTTCAGTACTTC
TRBJ2-3	TRBV7-2	-	-	CASSLPTDTQYF	TGTGCCAGCAGCTTACCTACAGATACGCAGTATTTT
TRBJ1-2	TRBV28	once	-	CASSRRRGGGYTF	TGTGCCAGCAGCCGGAGAAGGGGGGGTGGCTACACCTTC
TRBJ2-7	TRBV6-6	once	-	CASSRQLYEQYF	TGTGCCAGCAGTAGACAATTGTACGAGCAGTACTTC
TRBJ2-3	TRBV10-1	-	TRBD1	CASSGKRGPQYF	TGCGCCAGCAGTGGCAAGAGGGGGCCGCAGTATTTT
TRBJ1-1	TRBV6-5	-	-	CASTENTEAFF	TGTGCCAGTACAGAGAACACTGAAGCTTTCTTT
TRBJ2-3	TRBV19	-	-	CASSLTTGTTGDTQYF	TGTGCCAGTAGCCTAACAACCGGGACAACGGGAGATACGCAGTATTTT
TRBJ1-6	TRBV2	-	-	CASAVGSPLHF	TGTGCCAGCGCAGTGGGTTCACCCCTCCACTTT
TRBJ2-2	TRBV2	-	TRBD2	CASIGGNPSGGGELFF	TGTGCCAGCATCGGGGGAAATCCTAGCGGGGGTGGGGAGCTGTTTTTT
TRBJ2-2	TRBV9	-	TRBD2	CASSVASGANTGELFF	TGTGCCAGCAGCGTAGCTAGCGGGGCGAACACCGGGGAGCTGTTTTTT
TRBJ2-5	TRBV5-6	-	TRBD2	CASSSSGGPRETQYF	TGTGCCAGCAGTTCTAGCGGGGGGCCCCGGGAGACCCAGTACTTC
TRBJ1-6	TRBV25-1	-	-	CASSTRGQWRNSPLHF	TGTGCCAGCAGTACAAGAGGACAGTGGCGAAATTCACCCCTCCACTTT
TRBJ2-3	TRBV29-1	-	-	CSVERGATTDTQYF	TGCAGCGTTGAACGGGGGGCGACCACAGATACGCAGTATTTT
TRBJ1-4	TRBV15	-	-	CATSRGRGEKLFF	TGTGCCACCAGCCGGGGGCGAGGCGAAAAACTGTTTTTT
TRBJ2-2	TRBV19	-	TRBD2	CASSSRGGAGTGELFF	TGTGCCAGTAGTTCCCGCGGGGGGGCGGGCACCGGGGAGCTGTTTTTT
TRBJ2-3	TRBV9	-	TRBD2	CASSVDSRDYPPYF	TGTGCCAGCAGCGTAGATTCGAGGGACTACCCCCCGTATTTT
TRBJ1-1	TRBV5-5	-	-	CASSPRPGEDTEAFF	TGTGCCAGCAGCCCTCGACCTGGGGAGGACACTGAAGCTTTCTTT
TRBJ2-7	TRBV16	-	-	CASSQWQGNEQYF	TGTGCCAGCAGCCAATGGCAGGGCAACGAGCAGTACTTC
TRBJ1-2	TRBV4-2	-	-	CASSQDSTGRDYGYTF	TGTGCCAGCAGCCAAGATTCAACCGGCAGAGACTATGGCTACACCTTC
TRBJ2-2	TRBV19	-	-	CASKGDLLNTGELFF	TGTGCCAGTAAAGGGGACTTATTGAACACCGGGGAGCTGTTTTTT
TRBJ1-5	TRBV27	-	-	CASSSQGLGNQPQHF	TGTGCCAGCAGTTCGCAGGGTCTAGGCAATCAGCCCCAGCATTTT
TRBJ1-1	TRBV11-2	once	-	CASSLVTGKGTEAFF	TGTGCCAGCAGCTTAGTAACAGGGAAGGGCACTGAAGCTTTCTTT
TRBJ2-3	TRBV27	-	TRBD2	CASSWGGSADTQYF	TGTGCCAGCAGTTGGGGGGGGTCCGCAGATACGCAGTATTTT
TRBJ1-3	TRBV11-2	-	TRBD1	CASSSDRGRAGNTIYF	TGTGCCAGCAGCTCGGACAGGGGGCGCGCTGGAAACACCATATATTTT